These 25 T cell receptor beta chains originate from one sample sequenced in a study of cytomegalovirus exposure and HLA in healthy donors. The PCR employed 60 Vbeta primers together with 13 Jbeta primers. Profiling relied on immunoSEQ multiplex PCR, and the TCRdb table lists in-frame clones only, not all of them. Of fewer than 200,000 clones listed, about 71% were seen once; the top ten hold 2.8%. Sequences were obtained from PBMCs. These receptors all come from a woman aged 40 to 50 in good health and CMV-seropositive.

The chain recombines TRBV4-1 with TRBJ1-2, with 8 bases lining up with TRBD1. CDR3 length: 15 residues. Germline-derived CDR1 and CDR2 are MGHRA and YSYEKL. V gave up 6 bases and J gave up 0 bases; unmatched junction bases: 6. The DNA for the CDR3 is TGCGCCAGCAGGGCACCAGGGGGCTCTAACTATGGCTACACCTTC. It codes for CASRAPGGSNYGYTF.

This clone was recorded once. The rearrangement joins TRBV4-3 to TRBJ2-7; 11 bases fit TRBD1. The length of the CDR3 is 15 residues. The junction had 9 bases not matched to a gene; V was cut back by 5 bases and J by 6 bases. CDR1 is LGHNA and CDR2 is YSLEER in the germline V gene. CDR3 amino acids: CASSFPGTGGSEQYF. CDR3 in DNA: TGCGCCAGCAGCTTTCCCGGGACAGGGGGATCCGAGCAGTACTTC.

This clone has only a few counts. The chain combines TRBV19 with TRBJ1-1, with D unresolved. Deletions cut 5 bases from V and 3 bases from J, with 13 bases between. This CDR3 comprises 14 residues. CDR1 is LNHDA and CDR2 is SQIVND in the germline V gene (reference sequence). The CDR3 loop reads CASSPFSRDTEAFF. The CDR3 coding sequence is TGTGCCAGTAGTCCCTTTAGCCGAGACACTGAAGCTTTCTTT.

This CDR3 is CASRPDRSSYEQYF. For the CDR3, the DNA is TGTGCCAGCAGGCCGGACAGGAGCTCCTACGAGCAGTACTTC. The J gene is TRBJ2-7, the V gene TRBV6-5; 7 nucleotides line up with TRBD1. CDR1 and CDR2 from the germline V gene are MNHEY and SVGAGI. V was clipped by 6 bases and J by 0 bases; unmatched bases: 5. The CDR3 is made up of 14 amino acids.

On this clone: The junction differs from germline at one of its ends, possibly a read error. The gene calls are TRBV27 and TRBJ2-3, with 7 bases fitting TRBD2. The CDR3 loop spans 16 amino acids. Germline V lookup: CDR1 MNHEY, CDR2 SMNVEV (reference sequence). In nucleotides, the CDR3 is TGTGCCAGCAGTTTTCGGGGGGTGGCTAGCACAGATATGCAGTATTTT. It translates to CASSFRGVASTDMQYF.

The genes are TRBV5-1 and TRBJ2-1, with D tentatively TRBD2 (6 bases). V lost 5 bases, J lost 3 bases, and 15 bases lay in between. This CDR3 spans 15 amino acids. Germline V gene lookup returns CDR1 SGHRS and CDR2 YFSETQ. For the CDR3, the DNA is TGCGCCAGCAGTTCCACGGGAGATTACTACAATGAGCAGTTCTTC. Translating it yields CASSSTGDYYNEQFF.

The chain uses TRBV7-2 and TRBJ1-2; D is unresolved. The CDR3 contains 17 residues. V was trimmed by 1 base and J by 8 bases, leaving 23 bases between them. Germline lookup yields CDR1 SGHTA and CDR2 FQGNSA. The CDR3 DNA reads as TGTGCCAGCAGCTTAGGATGGCAACTAGGCTCACTATGGGGCTACACCTTC. Protein product: CASSLGWQLGSLWGYTF.

About this clone itself: Sequence at one end of the junction differs from germline and may be a read error. Additional DNA sequences in this sample encode the identical CDR3. The chain has TRBV7-9 and TRBJ2-3, with TRBD1 matching over 9 bases. The CDR3 covers 14 residues. Germline values: CDR1 SEHNR, CDR2 FQNEAQ (reference sequence). For the CDR3, the DNA is TGTGCCAGCAGCCCGGGACAGGGTACAGATACGCAGTATTTC. Translating gives CASSPGQGTDTQYF.

This clone was observed a handful of times. The V call is TRBV6-7, the J call TRBJ1-2; 9 bases agree with TRBD1. TRBV6-7 is sorted into the ORF group, with uncertain function. The CDR3 has 16 residues. Trimming took 7 bases from V and 6 from J; bases not matched to a gene: 15. This chain's CDR3 is CASKNCDRGEEDGYTF. The CDR3 DNA follows: TGTGCCAGCAAGAATTGCGACAGGGGGGAAGAAGATGGCTACACCTTC.

The J gene is TRBJ2-1, the V gene TRBV5-1; TRBD1 might be the D (6 bases). The CDR3 runs to 14 residues. Germline values: CDR1 SGHRS, CDR2 YFSETQ. The ends were cut back, 4 bases at V and 15 bases at J, with 23 bases in the middle. The CDR3 DNA reads TGCGCCAGCAGCCGATCTAATCAGGAGGCCAGGGGGTTCTTC. Translation: CASSRSNQEARGFF.

The J gene is TRBJ2-1, the V gene TRBV9, with D possibly matching TRBD2 (6 bases). V was pared by 0 bases and J by 8 bases, with 15 bases between. The length of the CDR3 is 15 residues. In germline, CDR1 is SGDLS, CDR2 YYNGEE. The CDR3: CASSVAGVGGDEQFF. In DNA form, the CDR3 reads TGTGCCAGCAGCGTAGCGGGAGTAGGAGGCGATGAGCAGTTCTTC. The whole variable domain, remainder taken from reference TRBV9 and TRBJ2-1, is DSGVTQTPKHLITATGQRVTLRCSPRSGDLSVYWYQQSLDQGLQFLIQYYNGEERAKGNILERFSAQQFPDLHSELNLSSLELGDSALYFCASSVAGVGGDEQFFGPGTRLTVL.

The chain uses TRBV28 and TRBJ2-5, with 7 bases fitting TRBD1. CDR1 and CDR2 from the germline V gene are MDHEN and SYDVKM. Trimming cost V 1 base and J 5 bases; bases outside gene matches: 4. This CDR3 is built from 14 residues. This chain's CDR3 is CASSLLGTDETQYF. CDR3 DNA: TGTGCCAGCAGTTTATTAGGGACAGATGAGACCCAGTACTTC.

The rearrangement links TRBV2 to TRBJ2-5; D is possibly TRBD2 (8 bases). V lost 7 bases to trimming and J lost 5 bases, with 20 bases between them. Germline assignment: CDR1 SNHLY and CDR2 FYNNEI. The CDR3 extends over 15 amino acids. CDR3 in DNA: TGTGCCAGCAAGAACCGGAGCGGGGGACAGGAGACCCAGTACTTC. It yields the protein CASKNRSGGQETQYF.

This clone was seen more than once but under ten times. The chain employs TRBV7-3 and TRBJ1-1, with 10 nucleotides matching TRBD1. This CDR3 has 15 amino acids. CDR1 and CDR2 from the germline V gene are SGHTA and FQGTGA. Germline trimming cut 5 bases from V and 5 bases from J; bases unmatched to any gene: 8. CDR3 loop: CASSQTGQGLTEAFF. The CDR3 bases are TGTGCCAGCAGCCAGACGGGACAGGGGTTGACTGAAGCTTTCTTT.

This clone was observed a handful of times. This chain links TRBV10-3 with TRBJ2-5, with D unresolved. Germline assignment: CDR1 ENHRY and CDR2 SYGVKD. The CDR3 spans 14 residues. Trimming took off 3 bases at V and 4 bases at J, with 12 bases between the two ends. The CDR3 spells CAISEAGSRETQYF. CDR3 bases: TGTGCCATCAGTGAAGCCGGGTCTAGAGAGACCCAGTACTTC.

This clone appeared a few times. The genes are TRBV27 and TRBJ2-2; TRBD2 matches 11 bases. CDR1 is MNHEY and CDR2 is SMNVEV in the germline V gene (reference sequence). J lost 5 bases, V lost 3 bases, and 5 bases had no gene match. The CDR3 is 16 residues long. CDR3 sequence: CASSFMASGRTGELFF. In nucleotides, the CDR3 is TGTGCCAGCAGTTTTATGGCTAGCGGGAGGACCGGGGAGCTGTTTTTT.

The rearrangement uses TRBV6-5 and TRBJ1-6; TRBD1 aligns across 7 bases. From germline, CDR1 is MNHEY and CDR2 SVGAGI. The CDR3 runs 15 residues. V shed 2 bases and J 8 bases; nucleotides not matched to a gene: 6. The CDR3 bases are TGTGCCAGCAGTTACGATTCGGGACAGCATTCACCCCTCCACTTT. It encodes CASSYDSGQHSPLHF.

This sequence joins TRBV6-5 and TRBJ1-2, with TRBD1 as a possible D gene (6 bases). The CDR3 length is 14 residues. Germline V lookup: CDR1 MNHEY, CDR2 SVGAGI. V was clipped by 2 bases and J by 4 bases, with 11 bases between them. The CDR3 sequence is CASSYGQQFYGYTF. Written as DNA, the CDR3 is TGTGCCAGCAGTTACGGACAGCAGTTCTATGGCTACACCTTC.

The chain combines TRBV6-5 with TRBJ1-4; D unclear. Trimming left V 0 bases short and J 5 bases short, with 10 bases between. The length of the CDR3 is 15 residues. Germline values: CDR1 MNHEY, CDR2 SVGAGI. CDR3 sequence (DNA): TGTGCCAGCAGTTACTCGACGACAAAGAATGAAAAACTGTTTTTT. It is translated as CASSYSTTKNEKLFF.

The chain employs TRBV5-4 and TRBJ2-3; D possibly corresponds to TRBD1 (5 bases). From germline, CDR1 is SGHNT and CDR2 YYREEE (reference sequence). Trimming stripped 3 bases from V and 6 bases from J, with 8 bases between. The CDR3 loop spans 12 amino acids. CDR3 nucleotide sequence: TGTGCCAGCAGCTCCCAGGGCGATACGCAGTATTTT. It translates to CASSSQGDTQYF.

The genes are TRBV28 and TRBJ1-5; TRBD1 might be the D (5 bases). Trimming stripped 5 bases from V and 4 bases from J, with 12 bases between. From germline, CDR1 is MDHEN and CDR2 SYDVKM. The CDR3 sequence is 14 residues long. The CDR3 bases are TGTGCCAGCAGTCGCAGGAGGGGAAATCAGCCCCAGCATTTT. It encodes CASSRRRGNQPQHF.

The chain combines TRBV27 with TRBJ2-2; D remains ambiguous. Trimming removed 2 bases at V and 5 bases at J, with 3 bases between. This CDR3 spans 12 amino acids. Germline V gene sequence: CDR1 MNHEY, CDR2 SMNVEV (reference sequence). The CDR3 loop reads CASSLLTGELFF. CDR3 sequence (DNA): TGTGCCAGCAGTTTACTAACCGGGGAGCTGTTTTTT.

This clone appeared a few times. The chain couples TRBV7-2 to TRBJ1-5; D unresolved. The CDR3 is 13 amino acids. V dropped 1 base and J dropped 6 bases, with 7 bases sitting between them. Per the germline V gene, CDR1 is SGHTA and CDR2 is FQGNSA. The CDR3 DNA follows: TGTGCCAGCAGCTTAGTAGCCAGTCAGCCCCAGCATTTT. This sequence encodes CASSLVASQPQHF.

The chain couples TRBV6-5 to TRBJ2-1; D possibly corresponds to TRBD2 (7 bases). The CDR3 has 14 amino acids. Germline V CDR1 and CDR2: MNHEY, SVGAGI. The ends were cut back, 6 bases at V and 6 bases at J, with 15 bases in the middle. CDR3 protein: CASRWGGAVNEQFF. The CDR3 DNA reads TGTGCCAGCAGATGGGGGGGGGCGGTCAATGAGCAGTTCTTC.

As for this clone: At one of its ends the junction is not consistent with the germline gene, which may arise from a read error. The chain uses TRBV4-3 and TRBJ1-5, with D unclear. The CDR3 is 17 residues long. CDR1 and CDR2 (germline): LGHNA, YSLEER. In DNA form, the CDR3 reads TGCGCCAGCAGCGAAGACCCGGCGACACGAAGCAATCAGCCCCAGAATTTT. Its protein product is CASSEDPATRSNQPQNF.